This TCR beta chain is drawn from a study of shared clonotypes between healthy human individuals. Findings and limits, study-wide: Clonotype sharing among the donors was expected to vary with sequencing depth.

All participating donors were Caucasian adults from Nashville, Tennessee. A split of CD4+ cells into CD45RA+ naive and CD45RA-negative memory subsets was performed. TCRdb keeps only in-frame clones here, not all; method: immunoSEQ multiplex PCR. The table has fewer than 1.8 million clones, approximately 98.5% seen once. To note about this clone: Antigen specificity is unknown.

V lost 5 bases, J lost 3 bases, and 14 bases lay in between. The CDR3 length is 16 residues. Germline V CDR1 and CDR2: SGHTA, FQGNSA. The sequenced material came from naive CD4+ T cells sorted from blood. The sample's subset: CD45RA+ positively selected. V usage is TRBV7-2 and J usage is TRBJ2-6; D assignment may be TRBD1 or TRBD2 (5 bases each). The sequence derives from a young man in good health. CDR3 residues: CASSALGAGGANVLTF. CDR3 in DNA: TGTGCCAGCAGCGCCCTTGGGGCGGGTGGGGCCAACGTCCTGACTTTC.